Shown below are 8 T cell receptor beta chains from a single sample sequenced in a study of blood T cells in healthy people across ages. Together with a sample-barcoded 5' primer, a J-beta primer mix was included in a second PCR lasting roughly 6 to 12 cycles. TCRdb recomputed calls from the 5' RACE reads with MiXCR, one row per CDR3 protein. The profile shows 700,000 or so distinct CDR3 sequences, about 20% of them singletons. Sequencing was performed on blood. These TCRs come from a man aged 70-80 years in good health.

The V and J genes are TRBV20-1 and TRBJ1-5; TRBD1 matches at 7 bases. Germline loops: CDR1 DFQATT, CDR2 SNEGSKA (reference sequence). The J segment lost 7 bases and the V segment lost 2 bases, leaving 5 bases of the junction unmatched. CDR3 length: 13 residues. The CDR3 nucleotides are TGCAGTGCTAGAACCCGGACAGGCCAGCCCCAGCATTTT. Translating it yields CSARTRTGQPQHF.

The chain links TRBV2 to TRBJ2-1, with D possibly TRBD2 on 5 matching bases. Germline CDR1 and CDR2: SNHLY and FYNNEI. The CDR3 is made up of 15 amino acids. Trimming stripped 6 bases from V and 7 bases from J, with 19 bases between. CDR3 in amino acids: CASSLDLWGENEQFF. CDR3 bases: TGTGCCAGCAGCCTGGATTTGTGGGGAGAGAATGAGCAGTTCTTC. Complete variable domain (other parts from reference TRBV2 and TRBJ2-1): EPEVTQTPSHQVTQMGQEVILRCVPISNHLYFYWYRQILGQKVEFLVSFYNNEISEKSEIFDDQFSVERPDGSNFTLKIRSTKLEDSAMYFCASSLDLWGENEQFFGPGTRLTVL.

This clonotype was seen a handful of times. In DNA, the CDR3 is TGTGCCAGCAGTACTGGGACGGGGGCCCTCCACTTT. Protein: CASSTGTGALHF. The chain is built from TRBV12-3 or TRBV12-4 and TRBJ1-6; D might be TRBD1 (5 bases). The CDR3 has 12 residues. V was pared by 5 bases and J by 14 bases, with 13 bases between.

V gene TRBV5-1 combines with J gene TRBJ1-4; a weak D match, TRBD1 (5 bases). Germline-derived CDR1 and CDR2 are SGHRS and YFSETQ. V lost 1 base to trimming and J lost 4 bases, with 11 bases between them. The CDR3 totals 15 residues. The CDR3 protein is CASSLQGGDNEKLFF. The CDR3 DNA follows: TGCGCCAGCAGCTTGCAGGGAGGGGATAATGAAAAACTGTTTTTT.

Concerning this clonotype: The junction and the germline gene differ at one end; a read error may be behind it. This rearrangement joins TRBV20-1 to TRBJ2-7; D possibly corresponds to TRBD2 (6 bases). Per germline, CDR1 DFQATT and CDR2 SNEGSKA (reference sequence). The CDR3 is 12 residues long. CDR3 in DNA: TGCAGTGCTACGGGACTGAACTACGAGCAGTCCTTC. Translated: CSATGLNYEQSF.

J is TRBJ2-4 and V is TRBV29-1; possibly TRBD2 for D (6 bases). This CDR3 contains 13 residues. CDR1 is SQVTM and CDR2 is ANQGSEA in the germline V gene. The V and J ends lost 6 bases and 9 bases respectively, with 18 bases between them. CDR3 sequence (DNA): TGCAGCGTCGGCCACACTAGCCAAAGCATTCAGTACTTC. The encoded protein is CSVGHTSQSIQYF.

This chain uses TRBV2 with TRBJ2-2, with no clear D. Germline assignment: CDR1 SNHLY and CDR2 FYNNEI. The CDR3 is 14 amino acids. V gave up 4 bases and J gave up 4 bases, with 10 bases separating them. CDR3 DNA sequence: TGTGCCAGCAGTGTTGCAACCGGCACCGGGGAGCTGTTTTTT. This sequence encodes CASSVATGTGELFF.

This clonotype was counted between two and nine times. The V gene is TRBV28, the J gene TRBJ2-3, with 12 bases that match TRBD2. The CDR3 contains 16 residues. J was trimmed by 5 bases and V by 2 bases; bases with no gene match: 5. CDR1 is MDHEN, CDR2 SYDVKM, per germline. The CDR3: CASSLTSGGTGDTQYF. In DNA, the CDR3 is TGTGCCAGCAGTTTAACTAGCGGGGGGACGGGAGATACGCAGTATTTT. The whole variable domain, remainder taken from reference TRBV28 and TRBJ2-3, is DVKVTQSSRYLVKRTGEKVFLECVQDMDHENMFWYRQDPGLGLRLIYFSYDVKMKEKGDIPEGYSVSREKKERFSLILESASTNQTSMYLCASSLTSGGTGDTQYFGPGTRLTVL.